The T cell receptor beta chain under discussion was sequenced for a study of cytomegalovirus exposure and HLA in healthy donors. At the level of the study: Researchers previously reported finding fewer than 120 million unique TCR beta sequences from approximately 190 million T cells. Across under 450 genotyped donors, roughly 80% landed in the Caucasian-associated ancestry cluster. Overall study results and limits: Later analysis found that TCR beta chains associated with HLA were more clonally expanded than other, equally common chains.

The trim removed 1 base at V and 1 base at J, leaving 6 bases unmatched. CDR1 and CDR2 (germline): SNHLY, FYNNEI. This CDR3 spans 16 amino acids. PCR amplification relied on 60 Vbeta primers (plus 13 Jbeta primers). Method: immunoSEQ multiplex PCR; TCRdb's copy keeps in-frame clones and lacks some. The sample yields over 110,000 clones, about three quarters seen once. Of note for this clone: Its antigen remains unknown.

The chain combines TRBV2 with TRBJ2-5; 7 positions agree with TRBD2. The receptor's source is a male donor in good health and CMV-seropositive. The sample taken for sequencing was PBMCs. CDR3 in amino acids: CASSEGQTSSQETQYF. DNA of the CDR3: TGTGCCAGCAGTGAAGGACAGACTAGCTCCCAAGAGACCCAGTACTTC.